Listed below are T cell receptor beta chains from one sample, sequenced in a study of OX40 agonist ivuxolimab in advanced cancers. The assay was immunoSEQ multiplex PCR, and TCRdb's table has in-frame clones only and misses some. This sample yields tens of thousands of clones, of which 65% to 85% are seen a single time; approximately 2% belongs to the top ten. Sequencing used CD4+ or CD8+ T cells sorted from blood, obtained in a trial of the OX40 agonist ivuxolimab. These receptors were obtained from an adult with an advanced solid tumor such as melanoma, head and neck, liver or kidney cancer. Each CDR3 is given with its conserved first and last residue. The order of the fields is CDR3 length, J gene, D gene, V gene, clone size, CDR3 protein, CDR3 DNA. A D gene is named only where the DNA matches it firmly. Not all rows give a size; the values are once, few, many and, for expanded clones, a class.

15 TRBJ2-5 TRBD2 TRBV15 NA CATSVRTSGQETQYF TGTGCCACCAGCGTACGGACTAGCGGTCAAGAGACCCAGTACTTC
18 TRBJ2-1 NA TRBV1 NA CTSSQDTSGREGPNEQFF TGCACCAGCAGCCAAGATACGAGCGGGCGGGAGGGCCCCAATGAGCAGTTCTTC
12 TRBJ2-7 NA TRBV7-6 NA CAGQVVHYEQYF TGTGCCGGACAAGTTGTCCACTACGAGCAGTACTTC
15 TRBJ2-6 TRBD1 TRBV5-1 NA CASSPGGSGANVLTF TGCGCCAGCAGCCCAGGGGGCTCTGGGGCCAACGTCCTGACTTTC
14 TRBJ2-7 TRBD1 TRBV6-1 NA CASMRQGASYEQYF TGTGCCAGCATGAGACAGGGGGCTTCCTACGAGCAGTACTTC
14 TRBJ2-7 NA TRBV7-2 few CASSLESRAGEQYF TGTGCCAGCAGCTTAGAATCCCGGGCGGGCGAGCAGTACTTC
15 TRBJ2-7 TRBD2 TRBV5-1 NA CASSSGSSGFYEQYF TGCGCCAGCAGCTCTGGTTCTAGCGGTTTCTACGAGCAGTACTTC
13 TRBJ2-5 NA TRBV7-9 medium-sized CASSYQGGETQYF TGTGCCAGCAGCTATCAGGGTGGAGAGACCCAGTACTTC
14 TRBJ2-1 NA TRBV10-3 NA CAINPGVSYNEQFF TGTGCCATCAACCCTGGAGTATCCTACAATGAGCAGTTCTTC
15 TRBJ2-3 NA TRBV6-1 NA CASSWGTGRTDTQYF TGTGCCAGCAGTTGGGGGACGGGGCGCACAGATACGCAGTATTTT
12 TRBJ1-4 NA TRBV6-1 NA CASRQGSEKLFF TGTGCCAGCAGGCAGGGAAGTGAAAAACTGTTTTTT
15 TRBJ1-5 NA TRBV7-3 once CASSLVGGSNQPQHF TGTGCCAGCAGCTTAGTGGGGGGGAGCAATCAGCCCCAGCATTTT
15 TRBJ1-3 NA TRBV18 NA CASSPPPVTGNTIYF TGTGCCAGCTCACCACCGCCTGTGACTGGAAACACCATATATTTT